This TCR beta chain was retrieved from a study of cytomegalovirus exposure and HLA in healthy donors. Study-wide results and limits: TCR beta sequences reportedly predicted most subjects' HLA-A and HLA-B alleles accurately. Specificity for CMV antigens was confirmed in vitro for a few of the CMV-associated chains. Cytomegalovirus-associated status was assigned to about 170 TCR beta chains. In the analysis, some V segments, TRBV6-2 and TRBV6-3 included, were excluded as indistinguishable.

A note on this clone: Its antigen remains unknown.

Germline CDR1 is SGHRS and CDR2 is YFSETQ. The CDR3 is 15 residues long. J gave up 4 bases and V 3 bases, and 9 bases lay outside the gene matches. Both 60 Vbeta primers and 13 Jbeta primers went into the PCR. TCRdb keeps only in-frame clones here, not all; method: immunoSEQ multiplex PCR. There are some 120,000 clones in the sample; 70% to 85% occur only once, and roughly 5.8% lies in the top ten. The sequenced material came from PBMCs. The chain combines TRBV5-1 with TRBJ1-1; 7 bases agree with TRBD1. This clonotype originated in a young man in good health and CMV-seropositive. CDR3 amino acids: CASSSPGGWGTEAFF. Here the CDR3 DNA reads TGCGCCAGCAGCTCCCCAGGGGGTTGGGGCACTGAAGCTTTCTTT.